Listed here are 13 T cell receptor beta chains from one sample, sequenced in a study of cytomegalovirus exposure and HLA in healthy donors. The primer mix had 60 Vbeta and 13 Jbeta primers. The repertoire was sequenced with immunoSEQ multiplex PCR; TCRdb's copy has only in-frame clones and lacks some. The data contain over 150,000 clones, 75% to 85% of them singletons. The sample was PBMCs. The receptors were sampled from a woman in her forties or fifties in good health and CMV-seropositive.

The V call is TRBV5-1, the J call TRBJ2-1, with 9 bases matching TRBD1. The CDR3 totals 14 residues. V lost 3 bases, J lost 6 bases, and 4 bases stayed unmatched. Germline assignment: CDR1 SGHRS and CDR2 YFSETQ. CDR3 loop: CASSSTGGLNEQFF. The CDR3 coding sequence is TGCGCCAGCAGCTCGACAGGGGGGCTCAATGAGCAGTTCTTC.

The V and J genes are TRBV7-9 and TRBJ1-1; no clear D. CDR3 length: 11 residues. Germline CDR1 reads SEHNR; CDR2 reads FQNEAQ (reference sequence). V was trimmed by 5 bases and J by 8 bases, leaving 9 bases between them. For the CDR3, the DNA is TGTGCCAGCAGCCGAGATGCCGAAGCTTTCTTT. As protein: CASSRDAEAFF.

This chain links TRBV5-1 with TRBJ2-3; 8 nucleotides match TRBD1. The CDR3 has 14 residues. Germline V lookup: CDR1 SGHRS, CDR2 YFSETQ. J lost 2 bases, V lost 6 bases, and 5 bases had no gene match. This CDR3 is CASTRQGLTDTQYF. CDR3 sequence (DNA): TGCGCCAGCACTAGACAGGGGCTCACAGATACGCAGTATTTT.

V usage is TRBV6-1 and J usage is TRBJ1-1; tentatively, D is TRBD1 (5 bases). Germline V gene data show CDR1 as MNHNS and CDR2 as SASEGT. This CDR3 spans 14 amino acids. Trimming took off 1 base at V and 5 bases at J, with 11 bases between the two ends. CDR3 protein: CASSEGREVTEAFF. The CDR3, as DNA: TGTGCCAGCAGTGAAGGCAGGGAGGTGACTGAAGCTTTCTTT.

The V call is TRBV5-1, the J call TRBJ1-2, with 9 nucleotides matching TRBD1. The CDR3 spans 16 residues. CDR1 SGHRS and CDR2 YFSETQ come from the germline V gene. Losses at the gene ends were 0 bases for V and 0 bases for J; bases not matched to a gene: 3. CDR3 bases: TGCGCCAGCAGCTTGGGACAGGGGGTAGCTAACTATGGCTACACCTTC. Its protein is CASSLGQGVANYGYTF.

The rearrangement joins TRBV5-8 to TRBJ1-2, with D maybe TRBD1 (6 bases). Germline-derived CDR1 and CDR2 are SGHTS and YDEGEE. With 7 bases removed from V and 6 bases from J, the gap between germline ends came to 10 bases. The CDR3 is made up of 11 amino acids. Here the CDR3 reads CASYQGNGYTF. In DNA, the CDR3 is TGTGCCAGCTATCAGGGGAATGGCTACACCTTC.

The CDR3 loop is CASISGGAADTQYF. CDR3 in DNA: TGTGCCAGCATTAGCGGGGGGGCGGCAGATACGCAGTATTTT. The V gene is TRBV28, the J gene TRBJ2-3; TRBD2 aligns across 11 bases. Per the germline V gene, CDR1 is MDHEN and CDR2 is SYDVKM. J lost 4 bases, V lost 7 bases, and 4 bases had no gene match. The CDR3 spans 14 residues.

This chain connects TRBV5-1 to TRBJ2-5; 7 bases map to TRBD2. The CDR3 has 17 amino acids. Looked up from germline, CDR1 is SGHRS and CDR2 is YFSETQ. The trim removed 0 bases at V and 5 bases at J, leaving 13 bases unmatched. The CDR3 spells CASSLGGTTSRGETQYF. CDR3 in DNA: TGCGCCAGCAGCTTGGGAGGGACTACCTCCCGGGGGGAGACCCAGTACTTC.

The CDR3 sequence is CASSSTGVREFLELFF. CDR3 DNA: TGTGCCAGCAGTTCTACAGGGGTCCGGGAGTTCTTAGAGCTGTTTTTT. The chain couples TRBV6-5 to TRBJ2-2; maybe TRBD1 (7 bases). The ends were cut back, 4 bases at V and 11 bases at J, with 23 bases in the middle. CDR1 and CDR2 (germline): MNHEY, SVGAGI. This CDR3 spans 16 amino acids.

CDR3 DNA sequence: TGTGCCAGCAGCTCCCCGGGACAGGGGGCCGATGAGCAGTTCTTC. This gives the protein CASSSPGQGADEQFF. The V and J genes are TRBV5-5 and TRBJ2-1; TRBD1 matches at 12 bases. The CDR3 runs to 15 residues. CDR1 and CDR2 from the germline V gene are SGHKS and YYEKEE (reference sequence). Trimming cost V 3 bases and J 8 bases; bases outside gene matches: 6.

The rearrangement joins TRBV5-6 to TRBJ2-5; TRBD2 aligns across 8 bases. The CDR3 is made up of 16 amino acids. Germline V CDR1 and CDR2: SGHDT, YYEEEE. V was clipped by 4 bases and J by 9 bases; unmatched bases: 17. In nucleotides, the CDR3 is TGTGCCAGCAGCGACTACTCGCGGGGGGCCTCCCGGGCCCAGTACTTC. Translating it yields CASSDYSRGASRAQYF.

The V and J genes are TRBV2 and TRBJ2-3; tentatively, D is TRBD1 (6 bases). The CDR3 consists of 16 residues. Trimming shortened V by 4 bases and J by 5 bases, and 19 bases separated the two germline ends. CDR1 SNHLY and CDR2 FYNNEI come from the germline V gene. In nucleotides, the CDR3 is TGTGCCAGCAGTGTCGGGGCGAGGGGGTCGGGAGATACGCAGTATTTT. Translation gives CASSVGARGSGDTQYF.

CDR3 in amino acids: CASSAGLALHEQFF. CDR3 coding DNA: TGTGCCAGCAGCGCGGGACTAGCACTTCATGAGCAGTTCTTC. The chain carries TRBV5-6 and TRBJ2-1; 9 bases line up with TRBD2. CDR3 length equals 14 residues. Germline lookup yields CDR1 SGHDT and CDR2 YYEEEE. The V and J ends lost 4 bases and 8 bases, in that order; junction bases with no gene match: 7.